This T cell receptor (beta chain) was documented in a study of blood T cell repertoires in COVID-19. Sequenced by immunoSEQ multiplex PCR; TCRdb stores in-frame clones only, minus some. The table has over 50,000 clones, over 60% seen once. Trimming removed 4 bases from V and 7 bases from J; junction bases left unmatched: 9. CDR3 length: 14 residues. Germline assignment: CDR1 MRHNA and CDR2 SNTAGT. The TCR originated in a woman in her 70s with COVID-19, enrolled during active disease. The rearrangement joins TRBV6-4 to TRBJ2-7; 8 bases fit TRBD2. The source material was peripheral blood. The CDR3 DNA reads TGTGCCAGCAGTGGAGCGGGGGCCCTGAGGGAGCAGTACGTC. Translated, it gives CASSGAGALREQYV.